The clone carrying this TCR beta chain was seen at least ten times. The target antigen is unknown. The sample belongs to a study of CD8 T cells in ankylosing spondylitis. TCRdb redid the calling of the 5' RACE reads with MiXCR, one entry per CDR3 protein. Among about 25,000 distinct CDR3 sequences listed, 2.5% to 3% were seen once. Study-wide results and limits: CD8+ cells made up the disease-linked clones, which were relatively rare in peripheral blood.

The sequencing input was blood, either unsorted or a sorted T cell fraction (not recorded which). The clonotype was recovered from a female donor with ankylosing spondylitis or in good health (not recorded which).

The CDR3 nucleotides are TGTGCCAGCAGCGTAGAAGGCAGAAACACCGGGGAGCTGTTTTTT. It yields the protein CASSVEGRNTGELFF. This chain joins TRBV9 and TRBJ2-2; unclear D gene. From germline, CDR1 is SGDLS and CDR2 YYNGEE. The CDR3 totals 15 residues. V was trimmed by 0 bases and J by 2 bases, leaving 8 bases between them.